Listed below are T cell receptor beta chains from one sample, sequenced in a study of blood T cell repertoires in COVID-19. The assay was immunoSEQ multiplex PCR, and TCRdb's table has in-frame clones only and misses some. The sample records about 63,000 clones, around 80% being singletons. Sequenced material: peripheral blood. These receptors all come from a human donor in a cohort sampled during active COVID-19. Each CDR3 is given with its conserved first and last residue. Each record gives: D gene, J gene, V gene, clone size, CDR3 length, CDR3 DNA, CDR3 protein. D genes are given only for firm matches. The size field is filled for only some rows; it gives once, few, many or a size class.

D: .; J: TRBJ2-2; V: TRBV28; size: .; length: 15; DNA: TGTGCCAGCACCAAAGGAGGGGCAAACACCGGGGAGCTGTTTTTT; CDR3: CASTKGGANTGELFF
D: .; J: TRBJ2-2; V: TRBV5-5; size: .; length: 15; DNA: TGTGCCAGCAGCTTGAACGGGAGTCCGAACGGGGAGCTGTTTTTT; CDR3: CASSLNGSPNGELFF
D: TRBD2; J: TRBJ2-2; V: TRBV28; size: few; length: 16; DNA: TGTGCCAGCAGCAAACTAGCGGCTGCGAACACCGGGGAGCTGTTTTTT; CDR3: CASSKLAAANTGELFF
D: TRBD1; J: TRBJ2-5; V: TRBV9; size: .; length: 15; DNA: TGTGCCAGCAGCGCGGGACAGGGGGCGCCGGGGACCCAGTACTTC; CDR3: CASSAGQGAPGTQYF
D: .; J: TRBJ1-2; V: TRBV28; size: .; length: 11; DNA: TGTGCCAGCAGTTTAAGGGAGGGCTACACCTTC; CDR3: CASSLREGYTF
D: .; J: TRBJ2-5; V: TRBV18; size: .; length: 12; DNA: TGTGCCAGCTCACCTCTCCAAGAGACCCAGTACTTC; CDR3: CASSPLQETQYF
D: .; J: TRBJ2-3; V: TRBV5-5; size: few; length: 14; DNA: TGTGCCAGCAGCTTGGCCGGGGTGGGAGATACGCAGTATTTT; CDR3: CASSLAGVGDTQYF
D: .; J: TRBJ1-5; V: TRBV28; size: many; length: 15; DNA: TGTGCCAGCAGTCCGCAGGGCTATAGCAATCAGCCCCAGCATTTT; CDR3: CASSPQGYSNQPQHF
D: TRBD1; J: TRBJ2-5; V: TRBV5-1; size: few; length: 16; DNA: TGCGCCAGCAGCACAGGGACAGGTTACATCCAAGAGACCCAGTACTTC; CDR3: CASSTGTGYIQETQYF
D: .; J: TRBJ1-4; V: TRBV7-3; size: few; length: 15; DNA: TGTGCCAGCAGAGAAACAGGGAACACTAATGAAAAACTGTTTTTT; CDR3: CASRETGNTNEKLFF
D: TRBD1; J: TRBJ1-6; V: TRBV7-2; size: .; length: 15; DNA: TGTGCCAGCAGCGCACAGGGGAGGCTCAATTCACCCCTCCACTTT; CDR3: CASSAQGRLNSPLHF
D: .; J: TRBJ1-1; V: TRBV11-3; size: .; length: 16; DNA: TGTGCCAGCAGCTTAGGGTGGGGGCACGTTTTCACTGAAGCTTTCTTT; CDR3: CASSLGWGHVFTEAFF
D: .; J: TRBJ2-7; V: TRBV30; size: once; length: 17; DNA: TGTGCCTGGAGTGTACCCAGGGCCAGCCGAAGCTCCTACGAGCAGTACTTC; CDR3: CAWSVPRASRSSYEQYF
D: TRBD1; J: TRBJ2-6; V: TRBV5-1; size: once; length: 16; DNA: TGCGCCAGCAGCCCCTACTCGACAGGGCTGGCCAACGTCCTGACTTTC; CDR3: CASSPYSTGLANVLTF
D: .; J: TRBJ2-3; V: TRBV20-1; size: .; length: 11; DNA: TGCAGTGCGCCAGTGATGGATACGCAGTATTTT; CDR3: CSAPVMDTQYF
D: .; J: TRBJ2-3; V: TRBV18; size: .; length: 18; DNA: TGTGCCAGCTCATCTGAAAATTTCGTCGGGGGTTCAACAGATACGCAGTATTTT; CDR3: CASSSENFVGGSTDTQYF
D: TRBD2; J: TRBJ2-7; V: TRBV11-1; size: .; length: 14; DNA: TGTGCCAGCACCTACGGGCTAGCGGGAAACGAGCAGTACTTC; CDR3: CASTYGLAGNEQYF
D: .; J: TRBJ2-1; V: TRBV18; size: .; length: 13; DNA: TGTGCCAGCTCGGGCACCTCCTACAATGAGCAGTTCTTC; CDR3: CASSGTSYNEQFF
D: TRBD2; J: TRBJ2-1; V: TRBV24-1; size: .; length: 17; DNA: TGTGCCACCAGTGATCCCTCCCTAGCGGGAAAATACAATGAGCAGTTCTTC; CDR3: CATSDPSLAGKYNEQFF
D: .; J: TRBJ2-1; V: TRBV7-7; size: once; length: 13; DNA: TGTGCTAGCAGCCTTGGCGGTTCTGATGAGCAGTTCTTC; CDR3: CASSLGGSDEQFF
D: .; J: TRBJ1-2; V: TRBV4-1; size: .; length: 14; DNA: TGCGCCAGCAGCCGGGACATAACTAACTATGGCTACACCTTC; CDR3: CASSRDITNYGYTF
D: TRBD1; J: TRBJ1-1; V: TRBV18; size: .; length: 15; DNA: TGTGCCAGCTCAAGGAACAGGGGAGTGAACACTGAAGCTTTCTTT; CDR3: CASSRNRGVNTEAFF
D: .; J: TRBJ1-1; V: TRBV30; size: .; length: 16; DNA: TGTGCCTGGACCCCGCGGGTGTCCCATGGGAACACTGAAGCTTTCTTT; CDR3: CAWTPRVSHGNTEAFF
D: TRBD2; J: TRBJ2-1; V: TRBV7-9; size: .; length: 17; DNA: TGTGCCAGCAGCTATGTAGGCGGGAGCCAAATTTACAATGAGCAGTTCTTC; CDR3: CASSYVGGSQIYNEQFF
D: .; J: TRBJ1-3; V: TRBV28; size: .; length: 14; DNA: TGTGCCAGCAGTTTACAACTAGGAGGAAACACCATATATTTT; CDR3: CASSLQLGGNTIYF
D: .; J: TRBJ2-2; V: TRBV5-1; size: .; length: 14; DNA: TGCGCCAGCAGCCACGGGACTTTCGGAGGGGAGCTGTTTTTT; CDR3: CASSHGTFGGELFF
D: TRBD1; J: TRBJ1-1; V: TRBV7-2; size: .; length: 14; DNA: TGTGCCAGCAGCTTGACAGGGGGCAAGCCTGAAGCTTTCTTT; CDR3: CASSLTGGKPEAFF
D: .; J: TRBJ2-3; V: TRBV7-2; size: many; length: 13; DNA: TGTGCCAGCAGCGACGGGATTACAGATACGCAGTATTTT; CDR3: CASSDGITDTQYF
D: TRBD2; J: TRBJ2-1; V: TRBV11-2; size: .; length: 19; DNA: TGTGCCAGCAGCTTAGATTTTAGTAGCGGGAGCCCCACATACAATGAGCAGTTCTTC; CDR3: CASSLDFSSGSPTYNEQFF
D: .; J: TRBJ2-7; V: TRBV5-1; size: .; length: 13; DNA: TGCGCCAGCAGCTTGATCCTGGGAGACGAGCAGTACTTC; CDR3: CASSLILGDEQYF
D: TRBD2; J: TRBJ2-1; V: TRBV7-9; size: .; length: 15; DNA: TGTGCCAGCAGCTTAGCAGCGGGAGGGCCTTATGAGCAGTTCTTC; CDR3: CASSLAAGGPYEQFF
D: .; J: TRBJ1-4; V: TRBV12-3/TRBV12-4; size: .; length: 12; DNA: TGTGCCAGCCGCAGGGGCTCTGAAAAACTGTTTTTT; CDR3: CASRRGSEKLFF
D: TRBD1; J: TRBJ2-7; V: TRBV3-1/TRBV3-2; size: .; length: 19; DNA: TGTGCCAGCAGCCTCCGCCCGATGTCCGGGACAGGGGACGCCTACGAGCAGTACTTC; CDR3: CASSLRPMSGTGDAYEQYF
D: .; J: TRBJ2-7; V: TRBV11-3; size: .; length: 15; DNA: TGTGCCAGCAGCTTAGAGAGCGGTAGTACCTACGAGCAGTACTTC; CDR3: CASSLESGSTYEQYF
D: .; J: TRBJ2-2; V: TRBV5-1; size: .; length: 14; DNA: TGCGCCAGCAGCTTTAGCGGGAACACCGGGGAGCTGTTTTTT; CDR3: CASSFSGNTGELFF
D: .; J: TRBJ2-2; V: TRBV19; size: once; length: 15; DNA: TGTGCCAGTAGCCGTTCAGACTTAAACACCGGGGAGCTGTTTTTT; CDR3: CASSRSDLNTGELFF
D: TRBD2; J: TRBJ2-1; V: TRBV5-4; size: .; length: 14; DNA: TGTGCCAGCAGCTTGACTAGCGGGAAAAATGAGCAGTTCTTC; CDR3: CASSLTSGKNEQFF
D: .; J: TRBJ2-7; V: TRBV7-8; size: few; length: 15; DNA: TGTGCCAGCAGCTTAGCCCTGAACGGGAACTACGAGCAGTACTTC; CDR3: CASSLALNGNYEQYF
D: .; J: TRBJ1-5; V: TRBV6-1; size: .; length: 15; DNA: TGTGCCAGCAGTGAATACGGGGGTAGCAATCAGCCCCAGCATTTT; CDR3: CASSEYGGSNQPQHF
D: .; J: TRBJ2-5; V: TRBV7-3; size: .; length: 15; DNA: TGTGCCAGCAGCCCCTCTGGGGGCGGGCAAGAGACCCAGTACTTC; CDR3: CASSPSGGGQETQYF
D: TRBD2; J: TRBJ2-1; V: TRBV10-3; size: .; length: 12; DNA: TGTGCCATCGCGGGAGGAAGCAATGAGCAGTTCTTC; CDR3: CAIAGGSNEQFF
D: TRBD2; J: TRBJ2-5; V: TRBV6-6; size: once; length: 20; DNA: TGTGCCAGCAGTCTCCGTGCATCCGGGACTAGCGGGAGGGGACAAGAGACCCAGTACTTC; CDR3: CASSLRASGTSGRGQETQYF
D: .; J: TRBJ2-3; V: TRBV7-9; size: .; length: 15; DNA: TGTGCCAGCAGCTTAAGCTGCTCTAGCACAGATACGCAGTATTTT; CDR3: CASSLSCSSTDTQYF
D: TRBD2; J: TRBJ2-7; V: TRBV11-3; size: .; length: 15; DNA: TGTGCCAGCAGCTTAGTAGCGGGAGGGGAATACGAGCAGTACTTC; CDR3: CASSLVAGGEYEQYF
D: .; J: TRBJ2-5; V: TRBV9; size: .; length: 15; DNA: TGTGCCAGCAGCGTAGACCAGGGCGGGGAAGAGACCCAGTACTTC; CDR3: CASSVDQGGEETQYF
D: .; J: TRBJ1-5; V: TRBV28; size: .; length: 15; DNA: TGTGCCAGCAACTCACGGGGGGGTTCCAATCAGCCCCAGCATTTT; CDR3: CASNSRGGSNQPQHF
D: .; J: TRBJ2-1; V: TRBV29-1; size: .; length: 13; DNA: TGCAGCGTTGAAGGGACAAATGGAGATGAGCAGTTCTTC; CDR3: CSVEGTNGDEQFF
D: .; J: TRBJ1-5; V: TRBV16; size: few; length: 16; DNA: TGTGCCAGCAGCCCGATCCAGGGATTCGGCAATCAGCCCCAGCATTTT; CDR3: CASSPIQGFGNQPQHF
D: .; J: TRBJ2-3; V: TRBV11-2; size: .; length: 13; DNA: TGTGCCAGCAGCTTAGCGTCCGTCGGTACGCAGTATTTT; CDR3: CASSLASVGTQYF
D: TRBD2; J: TRBJ2-1; V: TRBV18; size: .; length: 15; DNA: TGTGCCAGCTCCGACCAGGGAGGGTCCTACAATGAGCAGTTCTTC; CDR3: CASSDQGGSYNEQFF
D: TRBD1; J: TRBJ1-1; V: TRBV5-6; size: .; length: 16; DNA: TGTGCCAGCAGTCCAATGTTAGGACAGGGGGCTACTGAAGCTTTCTTT; CDR3: CASSPMLGQGATEAFF
D: TRBD2; J: TRBJ2-5; V: TRBV10-3; size: once; length: 14; DNA: TGTGCCACCCACCCGGGAGGGGATAGAGAGACCCAGTACTTC; CDR3: CATHPGGDRETQYF
D: TRBD2; J: TRBJ2-1; V: TRBV28; size: .; length: 15; DNA: TGTGCCAGCGCAAGTAGCGGGAGAACCTACAATGAGCAGTTCTTC; CDR3: CASASSGRTYNEQFF
D: TRBD2; J: TRBJ2-2; V: TRBV11-3; size: .; length: 17; DNA: TGTGCCAGCAGCTTAGGAGCGGGAGCCAAACGGACCGGGGAGCTGTTTTTT; CDR3: CASSLGAGAKRTGELFF
D: .; J: TRBJ2-5; V: TRBV12-5; size: .; length: 13; DNA: TGTGCTAGTGGACCCGGAGGTCCAGAGACCCAGTACTTC; CDR3: CASGPGGPETQYF
D: .; J: TRBJ2-7; V: TRBV5-1; size: .; length: 16; DNA: TGCGCCAGCACCCCCGGCCCCCGGCAGGGCCTCTACGAGCAGTACTTC; CDR3: CASTPGPRQGLYEQYF